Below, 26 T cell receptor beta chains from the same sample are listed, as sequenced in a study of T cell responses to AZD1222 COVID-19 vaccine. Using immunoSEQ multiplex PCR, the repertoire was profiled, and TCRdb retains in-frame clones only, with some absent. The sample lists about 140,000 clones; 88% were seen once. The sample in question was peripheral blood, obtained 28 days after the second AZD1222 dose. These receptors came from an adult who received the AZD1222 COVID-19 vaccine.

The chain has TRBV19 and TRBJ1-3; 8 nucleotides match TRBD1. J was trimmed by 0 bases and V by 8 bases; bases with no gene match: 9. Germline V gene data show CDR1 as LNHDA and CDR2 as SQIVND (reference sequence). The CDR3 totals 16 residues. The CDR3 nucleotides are TGTGCCAGTCACTCCGGACAGGGACGCTCTGGAAACACCATATATTTT. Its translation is CASHSGQGRSGNTIYF.

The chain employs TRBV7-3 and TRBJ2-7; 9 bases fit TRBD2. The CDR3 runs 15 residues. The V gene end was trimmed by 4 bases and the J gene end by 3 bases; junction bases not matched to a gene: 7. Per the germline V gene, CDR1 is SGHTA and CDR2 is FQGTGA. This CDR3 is CASSSSGGPLYEQYF. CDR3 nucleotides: TGTGCCAGCAGCTCAAGCGGGGGGCCCCTCTACGAGCAGTACTTC. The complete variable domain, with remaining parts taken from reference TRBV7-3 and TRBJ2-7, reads GAGVSQTPSNKVTEKGKYVELRCDPISGHTALYWYRQSLGQGPEFLIYFQGTGAADDSGLPNDRFFAVRPEGSVSTLKIQRTERGDSAVYLCASSSSGGPLYEQYFGPGTRLTVT.

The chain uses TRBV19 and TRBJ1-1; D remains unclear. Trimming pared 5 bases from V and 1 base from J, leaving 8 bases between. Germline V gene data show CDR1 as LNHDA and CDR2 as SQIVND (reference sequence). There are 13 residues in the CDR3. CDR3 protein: CASSLEKNTEAFF. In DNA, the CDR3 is TGTGCCAGTAGTCTGGAGAAGAACACTGAAGCTTTCTTT.

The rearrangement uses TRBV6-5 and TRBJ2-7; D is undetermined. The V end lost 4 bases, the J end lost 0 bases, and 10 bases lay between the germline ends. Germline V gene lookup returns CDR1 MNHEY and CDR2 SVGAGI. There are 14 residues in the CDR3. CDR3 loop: CASSSFETSYEQYF. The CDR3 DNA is TGTGCCAGCAGTTCCTTTGAGACCTCCTACGAGCAGTACTTC.

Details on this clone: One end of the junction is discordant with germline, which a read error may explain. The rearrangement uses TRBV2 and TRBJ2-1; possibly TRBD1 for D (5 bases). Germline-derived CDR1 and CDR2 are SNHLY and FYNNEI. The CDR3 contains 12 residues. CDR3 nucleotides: TGTGCCAGCACATACAGGCCTAATGCGCAGTTCTTC. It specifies CASTYRPNAQFF.

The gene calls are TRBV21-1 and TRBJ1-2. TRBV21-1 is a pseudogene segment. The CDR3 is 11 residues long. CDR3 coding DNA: TGTGCCAGCAGCAAGTGGGAGGGCTACACCTTC. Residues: CASSKWEGYTF.

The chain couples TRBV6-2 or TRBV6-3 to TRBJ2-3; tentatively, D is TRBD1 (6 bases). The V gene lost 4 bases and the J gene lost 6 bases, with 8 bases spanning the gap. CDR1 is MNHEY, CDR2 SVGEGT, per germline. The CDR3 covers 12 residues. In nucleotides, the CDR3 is TGTGCCAGCAGTTCAAGGGGGGATACGCAGTATTTT. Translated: CASSSRGDTQYF.

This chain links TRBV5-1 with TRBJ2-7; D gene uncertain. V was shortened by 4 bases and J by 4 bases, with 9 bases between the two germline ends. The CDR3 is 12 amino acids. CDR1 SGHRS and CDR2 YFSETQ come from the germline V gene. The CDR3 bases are TGCGCCAGCAGCGTAGACATTTACGAGCAGTACTTC. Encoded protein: CASSVDIYEQYF.

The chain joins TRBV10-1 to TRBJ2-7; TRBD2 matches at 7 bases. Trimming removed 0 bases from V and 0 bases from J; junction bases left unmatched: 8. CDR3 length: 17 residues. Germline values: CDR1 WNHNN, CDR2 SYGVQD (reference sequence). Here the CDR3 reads CASSESLAVLSSYEQYF. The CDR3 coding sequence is TGCGCCAGCAGTGAGTCCCTAGCGGTCCTAAGCTCCTACGAGCAGTACTTC.

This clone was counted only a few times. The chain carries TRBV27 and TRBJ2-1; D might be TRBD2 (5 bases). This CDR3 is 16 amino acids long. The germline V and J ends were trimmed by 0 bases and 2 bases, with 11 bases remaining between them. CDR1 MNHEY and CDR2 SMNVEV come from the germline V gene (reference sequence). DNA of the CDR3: TGTGCCAGCAGTTTATCGCCTAGCACCGCCTACAATGAGCAGTTCTTC. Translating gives CASSLSPSTAYNEQFF.

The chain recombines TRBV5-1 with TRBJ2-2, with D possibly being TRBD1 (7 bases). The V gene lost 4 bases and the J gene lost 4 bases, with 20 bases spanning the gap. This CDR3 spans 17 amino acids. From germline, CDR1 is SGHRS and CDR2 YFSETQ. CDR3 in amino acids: CASSLEFSEGATGELFF. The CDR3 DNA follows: TGCGCCAGCAGCCTGGAGTTTTCGGAGGGGGCCACCGGGGAGCTGTTTTTT.

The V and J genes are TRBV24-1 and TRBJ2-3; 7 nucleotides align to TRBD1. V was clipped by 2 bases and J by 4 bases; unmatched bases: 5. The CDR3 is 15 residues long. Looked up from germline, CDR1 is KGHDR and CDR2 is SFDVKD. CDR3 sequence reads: CATSDYRGRADTQYF. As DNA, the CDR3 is TGTGCCACCAGTGATTACAGGGGTAGGGCAGATACGCAGTATTTT.

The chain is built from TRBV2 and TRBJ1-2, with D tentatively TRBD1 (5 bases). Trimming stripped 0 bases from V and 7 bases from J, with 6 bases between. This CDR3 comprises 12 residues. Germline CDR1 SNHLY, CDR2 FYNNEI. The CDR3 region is CASSEAGGGYTF. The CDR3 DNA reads TGTGCCAGCAGTGAAGCTGGGGGTGGCTACACCTTC.

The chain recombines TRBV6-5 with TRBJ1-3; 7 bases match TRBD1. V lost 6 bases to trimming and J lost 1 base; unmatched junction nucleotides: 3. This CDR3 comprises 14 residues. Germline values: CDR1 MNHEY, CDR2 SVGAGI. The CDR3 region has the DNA TGTGCCAGCAGACGGGACAGTTCTGGAAACACCATATATTTT. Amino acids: CASRRDSSGNTIYF.

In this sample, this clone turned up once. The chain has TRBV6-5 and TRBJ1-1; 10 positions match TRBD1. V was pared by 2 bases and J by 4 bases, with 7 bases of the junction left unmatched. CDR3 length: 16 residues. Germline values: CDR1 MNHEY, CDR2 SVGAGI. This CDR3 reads CASSYEGQGRITEAFF. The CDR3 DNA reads TGTGCCAGCAGTTACGAGGGACAGGGGAGGATCACTGAAGCTTTCTTT.

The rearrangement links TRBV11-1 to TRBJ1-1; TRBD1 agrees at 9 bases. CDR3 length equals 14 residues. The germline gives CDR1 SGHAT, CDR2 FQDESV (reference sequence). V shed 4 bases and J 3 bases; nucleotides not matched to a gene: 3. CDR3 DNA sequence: TGTGCCAGCAGCTGGGACAGGGTGGACACTGAAGCTTTCTTT. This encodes CASSWDRVDTEAFF.

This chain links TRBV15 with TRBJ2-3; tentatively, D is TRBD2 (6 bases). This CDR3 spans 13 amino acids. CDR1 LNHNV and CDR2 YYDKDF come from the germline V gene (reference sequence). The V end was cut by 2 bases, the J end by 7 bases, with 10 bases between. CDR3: CATSRTRGYTQYF. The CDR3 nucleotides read TGTGCCACCAGCAGAACCCGGGGGTATACGCAGTATTTT.

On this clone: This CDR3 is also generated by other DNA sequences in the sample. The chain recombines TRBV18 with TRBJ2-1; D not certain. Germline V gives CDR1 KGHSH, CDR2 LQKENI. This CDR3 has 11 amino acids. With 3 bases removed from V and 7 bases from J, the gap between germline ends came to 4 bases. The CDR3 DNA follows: TGTGCCAGCTCACCTCGGAATGAGCAGTTCTTC. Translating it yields CASSPRNEQFF.

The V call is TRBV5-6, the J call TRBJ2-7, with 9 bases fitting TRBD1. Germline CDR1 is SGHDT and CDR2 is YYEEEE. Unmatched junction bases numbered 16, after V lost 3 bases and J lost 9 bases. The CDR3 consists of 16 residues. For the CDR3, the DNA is TGTGCCAGCAGCTCTCGTTATTCGGGACAGGGCGGCGCGCAGTACTTC. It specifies CASSSRYSGQGGAQYF. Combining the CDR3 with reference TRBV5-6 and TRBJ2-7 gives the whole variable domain DAGVTQSPTHLIKTRGQQVTLRCSPKSGHDTVSWYQQALGQGPQFIFQYYEEEERQRGNFPDRFSGHQFPNYSSELNVNALLLGDSALYLCASSSRYSGQGGAQYFGPGTRLTVT.

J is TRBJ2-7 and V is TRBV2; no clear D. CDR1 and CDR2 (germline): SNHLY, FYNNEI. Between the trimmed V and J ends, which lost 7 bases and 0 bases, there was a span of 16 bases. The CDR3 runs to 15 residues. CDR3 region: CASTSPTLSSYEQYF. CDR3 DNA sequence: TGTGCCAGCACCTCACCGACGTTGAGCTCCTACGAGCAGTACTTC.

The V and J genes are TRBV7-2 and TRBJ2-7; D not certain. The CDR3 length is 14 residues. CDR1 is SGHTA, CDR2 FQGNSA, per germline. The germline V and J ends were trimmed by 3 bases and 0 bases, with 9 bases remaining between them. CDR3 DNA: TGTGCCAGCAGCTTCCTGGTAAGCTCCTACGAGCAGTACTTC. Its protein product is CASSFLVSSYEQYF.

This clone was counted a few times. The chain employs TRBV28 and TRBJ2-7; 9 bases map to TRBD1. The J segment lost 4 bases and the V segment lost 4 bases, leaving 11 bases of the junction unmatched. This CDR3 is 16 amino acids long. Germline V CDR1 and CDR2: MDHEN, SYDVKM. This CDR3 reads CASSSPTGGSLYEQYF. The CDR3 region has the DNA TGTGCCAGCAGTTCTCCTACAGGGGGCAGCTTATACGAGCAGTACTTC.

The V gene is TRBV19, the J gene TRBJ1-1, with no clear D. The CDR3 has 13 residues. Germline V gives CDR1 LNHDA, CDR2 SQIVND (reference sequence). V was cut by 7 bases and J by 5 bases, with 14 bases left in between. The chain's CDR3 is CASTQGGRTEAFF. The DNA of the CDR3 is TGTGCCAGTACCCAAGGAGGGAGGACTGAAGCTTTCTTT.

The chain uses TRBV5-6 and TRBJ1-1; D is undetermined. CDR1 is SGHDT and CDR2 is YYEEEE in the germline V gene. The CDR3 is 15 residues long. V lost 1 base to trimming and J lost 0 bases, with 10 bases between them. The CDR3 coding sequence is TGTGCCAGCAGCTTGACTGGCTACTTGAACACTGAAGCTTTCTTT. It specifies CASSLTGYLNTEAFF.

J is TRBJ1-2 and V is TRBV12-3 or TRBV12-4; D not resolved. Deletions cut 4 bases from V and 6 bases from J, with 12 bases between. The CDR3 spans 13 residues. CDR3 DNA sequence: TGTGCCAGCAGTTACGACCCACGCGATGGCTACACCTTC. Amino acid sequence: CASSYDPRDGYTF.

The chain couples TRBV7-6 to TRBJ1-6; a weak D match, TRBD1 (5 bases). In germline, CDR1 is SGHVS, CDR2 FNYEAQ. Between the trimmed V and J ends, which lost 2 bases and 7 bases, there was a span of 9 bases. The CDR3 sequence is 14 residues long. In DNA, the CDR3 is TGTGCCAGCAGCTTAACCGCAGGGAATTCACCCCTCCACTTT. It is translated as CASSLTAGNSPLHF.